This entry lists 26 T cell receptor beta chains sequenced from one sample in a study of blood T cell repertoires in COVID-19. TCRdb keeps only in-frame clones here, not all; method: immunoSEQ multiplex PCR. The sample consists of 99,000 or so clones, roughly 76% of them appearing once. Sequences were obtained from peripheral blood. The receptors here all came from a woman in her 70s with acute or convalescent COVID-19.

This rearrangement joins TRBV19 to TRBJ1-4; maybe TRBD1 (5 bases). The germline gives CDR1 LNHDA, CDR2 SQIVND (reference sequence). V was clipped by 3 bases and J by 8 bases, with 16 bases between them. This CDR3 has 15 amino acids. CDR3 residues: CASSIWGSRQEKLFF. CDR3 DNA: TGTGCCAGTAGTATCTGGGGCAGTCGGCAGGAAAAACTGTTTTTT.

The V call is TRBV7-3, the J call TRBJ2-5, with 7 bases identical to TRBD2. The CDR3 sequence is 14 residues long. The germline gives CDR1 SGHTA, CDR2 FQGTGA. V was pared by 2 bases and J by 5 bases, with 5 bases of the junction left unmatched. The CDR3 DNA reads TGTGCCAGCAGCTTAGCGGGAGTGGGGGAGACCCAGTACTTC. This translates into CASSLAGVGETQYF.

CDR3 coding DNA: TGTGCCGCTCTTGGGACACTCGGAAACACCATATATTTT. This codes for CAALGTLGNTIYF. V and J are TRBV12-3 or TRBV12-4 and TRBJ1-3, with D perhaps TRBD1 (6 bases). The CDR3 consists of 13 residues. V was pared by 11 bases and J by 4 bases, with 15 bases between.

This clone was counted between two and nine times. The V call is TRBV27, the J call TRBJ1-2, with 10 bases identical to TRBD1. The germline V gene encodes CDR1 MNHEY and CDR2 SMNVEV (reference sequence). With 5 bases clipped from V and 3 bases from J, the junction kept 12 bases outside the gene matches. The CDR3 is 17 residues long. CDR3 protein: CASSPRGQGSGDYGYTF. The CDR3 DNA follows: TGTGCCAGCAGTCCGCGGGGACAGGGGTCGGGAGACTATGGCTACACCTTC.

The rearrangement links TRBV7-3 to TRBJ1-2; maybe TRBD1 (5 bases). Trimming removed 5 bases from V and 0 bases from J, with 19 bases in between. Germline CDR1 SGHTA, CDR2 FQGTGA. The CDR3 length is 17 residues. CDR3 loop: CASSPGPEEGSNYGYTF. CDR3 bases: TGTGCCAGCAGCCCGGGACCCGAGGAGGGGTCTAACTATGGCTACACCTTC. Variable domain in full (rest from reference TRBV7-3 and TRBJ1-2): GAGVSQTPSNKVTEKGKYVELRCDPISGHTALYWYRQSLGQGPEFLIYFQGTGAADDSGLPNDRFFAVRPEGSVSTLKIQRTERGDSAVYLCASSPGPEEGSNYGYTFGSGTRLTVV.

In its sample, this clone was seen a few times. This rearrangement joins TRBV7-3 to TRBJ2-1; D not resolved. The CDR3 extends over 13 amino acids. V was clipped by 2 bases and J by 6 bases, with 8 bases between them. Germline V lookup: CDR1 SGHTA, CDR2 FQGTGA. CDR3 amino acids: CASSLYTGNEQFF. Written as DNA, the CDR3 is TGTGCCAGCAGCTTATATACCGGCAATGAGCAGTTCTTC.

The chain employs TRBV30 and TRBJ2-2, with a possible D match to TRBD2 (5 bases). With 4 bases removed from V and 0 bases from J, the gap between germline ends came to 9 bases. CDR3 length: 14 residues. Germline V gene lookup returns CDR1 GTSNPN and CDR2 SVGIG (reference sequence). The CDR3 DNA sequence: TGTGCCTGGACTCCCGGGGCGAACACCGGGGAGCTGTTTTTT. Encoded protein: CAWTPGANTGELFF. Drawing the rest from reference TRBV30 and TRBJ2-2, the complete variable domain is SQTIHQWPATLVQPVGSPLSLECTVEGTSNPNLYWYRQAAGRGLQLLFYSVGIGQISSEVPQNLSASRPQDRQFILSSKKLLLSDSGFYLCAWTPGANTGELFFGEGSRLTVL.

The CDR3 DNA sequence: TGTGCCAGCAGTTTCGGCAGGTTCACTGAAGCTTTCTTT. It translates to CASSFGRFTEAFF. This chain links TRBV12-3 or TRBV12-4 with TRBJ1-1; no clear D gene. Trimming left V 3 bases short and J 4 bases short, with 9 bases between. The length of the CDR3 is 13 residues.

The rearrangement uses TRBV29-1 and TRBJ2-7, with 8 bases that match TRBD2. This CDR3 is 14 amino acids long. Germline trimming cut 4 bases from V and 7 bases from J; bases unmatched to any gene: 12. The germline CDR1 and CDR2 sequences are SQVTM and ANQGSEA. The CDR3 loop reads CSVVLAGTLEEQYF. The CDR3 DNA reads as TGCAGCGTTGTTTTAGCGGGGACCTTAGAGGAGCAGTACTTC.

The chain uses TRBV2 and TRBJ2-7; D gene unclear. V lost 5 bases to trimming and J lost 1 base, with 6 bases between them. The length of the CDR3 is 12 residues. The germline V gene has CDR1 SNHLY and CDR2 FYNNEI. CDR3 coding DNA: TGTGCCAGCAGTCCCGGGTCCTACGAGCAGTACTTC. This encodes CASSPGSYEQYF.

The chain joins TRBV9 to TRBJ1-6; TRBD1 matches 9 bases. Trimming at V came to 3 bases and at J to 7 bases, leaving 5 bases not matched to a gene. CDR1 is SGDLS and CDR2 is YYNGEE in the germline V gene. This CDR3 contains 15 residues. The CDR3 is CASSARQGVNSPLHF. The CDR3, as DNA: TGTGCCAGCAGCGCCCGACAGGGGGTGAATTCACCCCTCCACTTT.

The chain uses TRBV3-1 (or the pseudogene TRBV3-2) and TRBJ1-1; 7 bases align to TRBD1. The J segment lost 1 base and the V segment lost 4 bases, leaving 9 bases of the junction unmatched. The CDR3 runs to 16 residues. Germline V gives CDR1 LGHDT, CDR2 YNNKEL (reference sequence). CDR3 amino acids: CASSPPVAGGNTEAFF. The CDR3 DNA reads as TGTGCCAGCAGCCCCCCCGTGGCAGGGGGGAACACTGAAGCTTTCTTT.

This clone was recorded only once. V and J are TRBV5-5 and TRBJ2-4, with D maybe TRBD1 (6 bases). In germline, CDR1 is SGHKS, CDR2 YYEKEE (reference sequence). Trimming left V 0 bases short and J 8 bases short, with 15 bases between. The CDR3 totals 15 residues. The CDR3, as DNA: TGTGCCAGCAGCTTGGAACTTTTGTACAGGGACATTCAGTACTTC. Translated: CASSLELLYRDIQYF.

The chain links TRBV6-2 or TRBV6-3 to TRBJ1-6, with 11 bases identical to TRBD1. The CDR3 is 15 residues long. The V and J ends lost 5 bases and 7 bases, in that order; junction bases with no gene match: 4. CDR1 and CDR2 from the germline V gene are MNHEY and SVGEGT. CDR3 nucleotide sequence: TGTGCCAGCAGTCCCGGGACAGGGGGAAATTCACCCCTCCACTTT. It encodes CASSPGTGGNSPLHF.

The genes are TRBV27 and TRBJ2-4; no clear D. Trimming took off 7 bases at V and 0 bases at J, with 10 bases between the two ends. The CDR3 length is 14 residues. Germline values: CDR1 MNHEY, CDR2 SMNVEV (reference sequence). The CDR3 loop is CASMYILAKNIQYF. The CDR3, as DNA: TGTGCCAGCATGTATATCTTAGCCAAAAACATTCAGTACTTC.

This chain connects TRBV6-5 to TRBJ2-5; 8 positions agree with TRBD1. The CDR3 loop spans 15 amino acids. V gave up 0 bases and J gave up 4 bases; unmatched junction bases: 4. Germline loops: CDR1 MNHEY, CDR2 SVGAGI. The CDR3 sequence: CASSYSDRVGETQYF. The CDR3 nucleotides read TGTGCCAGCAGTTACTCGGACAGGGTGGGAGAGACCCAGTACTTC.

This chain links TRBV7-9 with TRBJ2-1; the match to TRBD1 covers 8 bases. Germline assignment: CDR1 SEHNR and CDR2 FQNEAQ (reference sequence). The CDR3 has 13 amino acids. The ends lost 4 bases at V and 7 bases at J; junction bases unmatched: 3. The CDR3 nucleotides are TGTGCCAGCAGCTCGCGGACAGGGAATGAGCAGTTCTTC. Its protein product is CASSSRTGNEQFF.

Turning to this clone: Relative to the germline gene, one junction end is altered; a read error may explain this. This sequence joins TRBV23-1 and TRBJ2-1; no firm D call. TRBV23-1 is an ORF for which the function is uncertain. The CDR3 loop spans 9 amino acids. The CDR3 DNA follows: TGCGCCAGCAGTCAGTCGGAGCTCTTC. This translates into CASSQSELF.

This rearrangement joins TRBV12-5 to TRBJ1-2; possible D gene TRBD1, 6 bases. CDR3 size: 14 residues. Trimming removed 6 bases at V and 4 bases at J, with 15 bases between. Germline V gene sequence: CDR1 LGHNT, CDR2 FRNRAP. The CDR3 sequence: CASGSGTPLYGYTF. The CDR3 DNA reads TGTGCTAGTGGCTCCGGGACACCTCTCTATGGCTACACCTTC.

The rearrangement joins TRBV7-8 to TRBJ2-7, with TRBD1 matching 7 bases. This CDR3 is built from 16 residues. Per the germline V gene, CDR1 is SGHVS and CDR2 is FQNEAQ. The V gene end was trimmed by 4 bases and the J gene end by 4 bases; junction bases not matched to a gene: 13. The CDR3 DNA reads as TGTGCCAGCAGCTCGAAGACTCCGGGACAGATTTACGAGCAGTACTTC. It translates to CASSSKTPGQIYEQYF. Full variable domain (rest looked up from reference TRBV7-8 and TRBJ2-7): GAGVSQSPRYKVAKRGQDVALRCDPISGHVSLFWYQQALGQGPEFLTYFQNEAQLDKSGLPSDRFFAERPEGSVSTLKIQRTQQEDSAVYLCASSSKTPGQIYEQYFGPGTRLTVT.

This chain links TRBV27 with TRBJ1-5; 8 bases align to TRBD1. This CDR3 has 16 residues. V shed 6 bases and J 3 bases; nucleotides not matched to a gene: 10. Germline V gives CDR1 MNHEY, CDR2 SMNVEV (reference sequence). The CDR3 is CASSQTGTGFNQPQHF. The DNA of the CDR3 is TGTGCCAGCAGCCAAACCGGGACAGGATTCAATCAGCCCCAGCATTTT.

The V and J genes are TRBV18 and TRBJ1-3; D not resolved. Trimming pared 3 bases from V and 7 bases from J, leaving 7 bases between. This CDR3 is 12 amino acids long. Germline CDR1 and CDR2: KGHSH and LQKENI. The DNA for the CDR3 is TGTGCCAGCTCACCGAGAGGGAACACCATATATTTT. This gives the protein CASSPRGNTIYF.

The V call is TRBV30, the J call TRBJ1-2, with no clear D. This CDR3 is 12 amino acids long. The germline gives CDR1 GTSNPN, CDR2 SVGIG (reference sequence). Deletions cut 0 bases from V and 8 bases from J, with 10 bases between. In nucleotides, the CDR3 is TGTGCCTGGAGTGTCGCCGGGTACGGCTACACCTTC. Its protein is CAWSVAGYGYTF.

The chain couples TRBV18 to TRBJ2-1; TRBD2 matches 9 bases. With V trimmed by 3 bases and J by 2 bases, 5 bases remained unmatched. The CDR3 runs to 16 residues. CDR1 KGHSH and CDR2 LQKENI come from the germline V gene. The CDR3 protein is CASSPPSSGAYNEQFF. Here the CDR3 DNA reads TGTGCCAGCTCACCCCCGTCTAGCGGGGCCTACAATGAGCAGTTCTTC.

The chain uses TRBV4-1 and TRBJ2-1; 8 bases are shared with TRBD2. J was trimmed by 0 bases and V by 0 bases; bases with no gene match: 7. The CDR3 length is 18 residues. Looked up from germline, CDR1 is MGHRA and CDR2 is YSYEKL. The CDR3 coding sequence is TGCGCCAGCAGCCAAGACCTAGCGGGCCAAAGCTCCTACAATGAGCAGTTCTTC. This sequence encodes CASSQDLAGQSSYNEQFF.

The chain has TRBV7-9 and TRBJ1-1; 7 bases fit TRBD1. Germline V gene data show CDR1 as SEHNR and CDR2 as FQNEAQ (reference sequence). Trimming cost V 5 bases and J 6 bases; bases outside gene matches: 3. CDR3 length: 12 residues. This chain's CDR3 is CASSRTGAEAFF. The CDR3 nucleotides are TGTGCCAGCAGCAGGACAGGAGCTGAAGCTTTCTTT.